These 29 T cell receptor beta chains were all obtained from the same sample, sequenced in a study of glioma-infiltrating T cells after dendritic cell vaccination. TCRdb's copy holds only in-frame clones and misses some; the assay was immunoSEQ multiplex PCR. Among under 130,000 clones, around 90% were seen once, and the ten largest hold approximately 2.7%. The time point here: after dendritic cell vaccination, including at tumor progression/relapse. Sample: blood, taken after dendritic cell vaccination. The receptors originated from a human donor with glioblastoma.

The J gene is TRBJ2-7, the V gene TRBV5-1; D is perhaps TRBD1 (6 bases). V lost 4 bases and J lost 2, with 7 bases in between. The germline V gene encodes CDR1 SGHRS and CDR2 YFSETQ. The CDR3 loop spans 12 amino acids. The CDR3 DNA reads as TGCGCCAGCAGCAGGGACACCTACGAGCAGTACTTC. Its translation: CASSRDTYEQYF. The full variable domain, rest sourced from reference TRBV5-1 and TRBJ2-7, is KAGVTQTPRYLIKTRGQQVTLSCSPISGHRSVSWYQQTPGQGLQFLFEYFSETQRNKGNFPGRFSGRQFSNSRSEMNVSTLELGDSALYLCASSRDTYEQYFGPGTRLTVT.

The rearrangement joins TRBV5-1 to TRBJ1-2, with D perhaps TRBD1 (5 bases). Trimming took 2 bases from V and 5 from J, leaving 7 bases between them. Per germline, CDR1 SGHRS and CDR2 YFSETQ. The CDR3 has 12 amino acids. CDR3 DNA: TGCGCCAGCAGCTTTGACAGTTATGGCTACACCTTC. This codes for CASSFDSYGYTF.

This chain uses TRBV4-1 with TRBJ2-2, with 9 bases aligning to TRBD2. CDR3 size: 16 residues. Germline V gene data show CDR1 as MGHRA and CDR2 as YSYEKL. The junction had 6 bases not matched to a gene; V was cut back by 2 bases and J by 5 bases. The CDR3 reads CASSQLAGLGTGELFF. The CDR3 DNA reads as TGCGCCAGCAGCCAACTAGCGGGATTGGGGACCGGGGAGCTGTTTTTT.

V usage is TRBV18 and J usage is TRBJ1-1, with D possibly TRBD1 on 5 matching bases. This CDR3 comprises 14 residues. Trimming removed 3 bases at V and 6 bases at J, with 14 bases between. CDR1 KGHSH and CDR2 LQKENI come from the germline V gene. CDR3 in DNA: TGTGCCAGCTCACCCCGGGGGGGTAGACCTGAAGCTTTCTTT. It codes for CASSPRGGRPEAFF.

CDR3 region: CASSMDRDNFYNSPLHF. CDR3 in DNA: TGTGCCAGCAGCATGGACAGGGACAACTTCTATAATTCACCCCTCCACTTT. V is TRBV21-1 and J is TRBJ1-6; TRBD1 is the table's D call, not checked against the DNA. TRBV21-1 is given as a pseudogene. The CDR3 covers 17 residues.

The chain combines TRBV27 with TRBJ2-7; TRBD1 matches at 7 bases. The germline gives CDR1 MNHEY, CDR2 SMNVEV (reference sequence). The CDR3 sequence is 12 residues long. After removal of 10 bases from V and 6 bases from J, the junction contained 9 bases not matched to a gene. CDR3 nucleotide sequence: TGTGCCACTAGACAGGGAGCGGCCGAGCAGTACTTC. It yields the protein CATRQGAAEQYF.

The chain couples TRBV29-1 to TRBJ2-1; possibly TRBD2 for D (5 bases). V was pared by 3 bases and J by 6 bases, with 9 bases between. In germline, CDR1 is SQVTM, CDR2 ANQGSEA. The CDR3 loop spans 12 amino acids. The CDR3 region has the DNA TGCAGCGTTGACGGGGAAGGCAATGAGCAGTTCTTC. Its translation: CSVDGEGNEQFF.

The chain joins TRBV2 to TRBJ1-2, with 7 bases aligning to TRBD1. V lost 6 bases, J lost 10 bases, and 14 bases stayed unmatched. Germline V gene data show CDR1 as SNHLY and CDR2 as FYNNEI. This CDR3 contains 14 residues. The CDR3 loop is CASRPGTVNNAYTF. The CDR3 DNA reads TGTGCCAGCAGGCCGGGGACAGTAAATAACGCCTACACCTTC.

The chain carries TRBV28 and TRBJ1-5, with D possibly matching TRBD1 (6 bases). V was pared by 1 base and J by 1 base, with 11 bases between. Germline V CDR1 and CDR2: MDHEN, SYDVKM. The CDR3 sequence is 16 residues long. The CDR3 DNA follows: TGTGCCAGCAGTTTATTCCCAGGGGTAAGCAATCAGCCCCAGCATTTT. As protein: CASSLFPGVSNQPQHF.

The CDR3 region has the DNA TGTGCCAGCCTCTATGACAATGAGCAGTTCTTC. Protein sequence: CASLYDNEQFF. The genes are TRBV2 and TRBJ2-1; D unclear. Trimming cost V 8 bases and J 5 bases, with 7 bases left between them. The germline V gene encodes CDR1 SNHLY and CDR2 FYNNEI. This CDR3 is built from 11 residues.

Only one count was recorded for this clone. The rearrangement uses TRBV19 and TRBJ1-6; TRBD1 is a possible D gene (5 bases). The CDR3 totals 12 residues. The germline CDR1 and CDR2 sequences are LNHDA and SQIVND (reference sequence). Trimming left V 6 bases short and J 9 bases short, with 9 bases between. The CDR3 coding sequence is TGTGCCAGTAGGACAGATATTTCACCCCTCCACTTT. Translated, it gives CASRTDISPLHF.

V is TRBV10-1 and J is TRBJ2-7; the D gene is possibly TRBD2 (6 bases). The V gene lost 3 bases and the J gene lost 2 bases, with 20 bases spanning the gap. The CDR3 runs 17 residues. CDR1 is WNHNN, CDR2 SYGVQD, per germline (reference sequence). CDR3 DNA sequence: TGCGCCAGCAGTGAACCCCCCCGACGGACTATTCCCTACGAGCAGTACTTC. It is translated as CASSEPPRRTIPYEQYF.

This chain connects TRBV7-2 to TRBJ2-1; perhaps TRBD2 as D (6 bases). The CDR3 loop spans 16 amino acids. Trimming took off 0 bases at V and 3 bases at J, with 12 bases between the two ends. Germline V gene sequence: CDR1 SGHTA, CDR2 FQGNSA. The CDR3 sequence: CASSLAASASYNEQFF. In DNA form, the CDR3 reads TGTGCCAGCAGCTTAGCCGCTAGCGCGAGCTACAATGAGCAGTTCTTC.

A single count supports this clone. This chain connects TRBV7-3 to TRBJ1-2, with D perhaps TRBD1 (6 bases). The CDR3 consists of 13 residues. The V end lost 0 bases, the J end lost 7 bases, and 9 bases lay between the germline ends. Germline lookup yields CDR1 SGHTA and CDR2 FQGTGA. CDR3 protein: CASSLTAGAGYTF. As DNA, the CDR3 is TGTGCCAGCAGCTTAACTGCAGGGGCTGGCTACACCTTC. The full variable domain, in which reference TRBV7-3 and TRBJ1-2 provide the parts outside the CDR3, is GAGVSQTPSNKVTEKGKYVELRCDPISGHTALYWYRQSLGQGPEFLIYFQGTGAADDSGLPNDRFFAVRPEGSVSTLKIQRTERGDSAVYLCASSLTAGAGYTFGSGTRLTVV.

The V gene is TRBV11-2, the J gene TRBJ2-5, with 16 bases matching TRBD2. V gave up 1 base and J gave up 5 bases; unmatched junction bases: 7. The CDR3 extends over 18 amino acids. Germline-derived CDR1 and CDR2 are SGHAT and FQNNGV. The CDR3 loop reads CASSLVEGTSGGAETQYF. In DNA, the CDR3 is TGTGCCAGCAGCTTAGTTGAAGGGACTAGCGGGGGGGCTGAGACCCAGTACTTC.

The V and J genes are TRBV11-3 and TRBJ2-3; maybe TRBD2 (5 bases). The CDR3 is 15 residues long. CDR1 and CDR2 (germline): SGHNT, YENEEA. V was trimmed by 5 bases and J by 2 bases, leaving 14 bases between them. The CDR3 sequence is CASSPGVAHTDTQYF. For the CDR3, the DNA is TGTGCCAGCAGCCCCGGGGTAGCCCACACAGATACGCAGTATTTT.

V and J are TRBV5-1 and TRBJ1-2, with a tentative D call TRBD1 (5 bases). Germline CDR1 reads SGHRS; CDR2 reads YFSETQ. This CDR3 has 12 amino acids. Trimming took 4 bases from V and 7 from J, leaving 11 bases between them. CDR3 DNA: TGCGCCAGCAGCAGCCGGGACTCTGGCTACACCTTC. It codes for CASSSRDSGYTF.

The chain couples TRBV5-8 to TRBJ1-5, with TRBD1 matching over 9 bases. The germline V gene encodes CDR1 SGHTS and CDR2 YDEGEE. CDR3 length equals 15 residues. Trimming at V came to 4 bases and at J to 7 bases, leaving 9 bases not matched to a gene. DNA for the CDR3: TGTGCCAGCAGCGTTAGGACAGGGGCTGGGCAGCCCCAGCATTTT. Amino acids: CASSVRTGAGQPQHF.

This sequence joins TRBV10-3 and TRBJ2-7, with 11 bases identical to TRBD1. The CDR3 consists of 15 residues. Germline loops: CDR1 ENHRY, CDR2 SYGVKD. Trimming removed 6 bases from V and 0 bases from J; junction bases left unmatched: 4. Here the CDR3 reads CAISRTGGSSYEQYF. The CDR3 nucleotides are TGTGCCATCAGCCGGACAGGGGGCAGCTCCTACGAGCAGTACTTC.

The chain links TRBV5-1 to TRBJ2-5; 14 nucleotides agree with TRBD2. Germline-derived CDR1 and CDR2 are SGHRS and YFSETQ. This CDR3 is 16 amino acids long. V dropped 3 bases and J dropped 4; count of bases not matched to a gene: 5. CDR3 sequence reads: CASSSTSGGGGETQYF. CDR3 in DNA: TGCGCCAGCAGCTCGACTAGCGGGGGGGGTGGAGAGACCCAGTACTTC.

The chain joins TRBV7-9 to TRBJ2-5, with 12 bases aligning to TRBD2. The V and J ends lost 5 bases and 4 bases, in that order; junction bases with no gene match: 5. This CDR3 has 15 residues. Germline CDR1 SEHNR, CDR2 FQNEAQ (reference sequence). For the CDR3, the DNA is TGTGCCAGCAGCGCCACGACTAGCGGGGGAGAGACCCAGTACTTC. It yields the protein CASSATTSGGETQYF.

This chain joins TRBV2 and TRBJ1-1; D not certain. Germline V CDR1 and CDR2: SNHLY, FYNNEI. V was pared by 5 bases and J by 3 bases, with 16 bases between. The CDR3 contains 15 residues. The CDR3, as DNA: TGTGCCAGCAGTCGCGAGGGAGGGCGTTACACTGAAGCTTTCTTT. Its protein product is CASSREGGRYTEAFF.

The CDR3 coding sequence is TGTGCCTGGAGTGTAGGGGGAAGGTTTTATGGCTACACCTTC. This gives the protein CAWSVGGRFYGYTF. The chain is built from TRBV30 and TRBJ1-2; D might be TRBD1 (6 bases). With 0 bases removed from V and 5 bases from J, the gap between germline ends came to 13 bases. CDR3 length: 14 amino acids. CDR1 is GTSNPN, CDR2 SVGIG, per germline (reference sequence).

This chain joins TRBV25-1 and TRBJ2-1; 10 nucleotides match TRBD2. With V trimmed by 1 base and J by 7 bases, 4 bases remained unmatched. The CDR3 extends over 15 amino acids. Germline V gene data show CDR1 as MGHDK and CDR2 as SYGVNS. In DNA form, the CDR3 reads TGTGCCAGCAGTGAATTGGGGACTAGCGTAAATGAGCAGTTCTTC. The encoded protein is CASSELGTSVNEQFF.

This clone appeared a single time. This chain connects TRBV9 to TRBJ2-1; 8 bases map to TRBD2. V shed 4 bases, J shed 7 bases, and the junction held 4 bases outside the gene matches. The CDR3 has 13 residues. CDR1 is SGDLS, CDR2 YYNGEE, per germline. This CDR3 is CASSPSGGNEQFF. The CDR3, as DNA: TGTGCCAGCAGCCCCAGCGGGGGAAATGAGCAGTTCTTC.

The chain carries TRBV5-8 and TRBJ2-1; D unclear. This CDR3 is built from 15 residues. Germline assignment: CDR1 SGHTS and CDR2 YDEGEE. Trimming stripped 0 bases from V and 0 bases from J, with 7 bases between. CDR3 amino acids: CASSLGLSSYNEQFF. CDR3 nucleotides: TGTGCCAGCAGCTTGGGTCTGTCCTCCTACAATGAGCAGTTCTTC.

V is TRBV4-1 and J is TRBJ2-1, with 8 bases matching TRBD2. Trimming cost V 5 bases and J 0 bases; bases outside gene matches: 3. The germline V gene encodes CDR1 MGHRA and CDR2 YSYEKL. The CDR3 spans 15 residues. CDR3 in DNA: TGCGCCAGCAGCACGAGCGGGAGCTCCTACAATGAGCAGTTCTTC. This sequence encodes CASSTSGSSYNEQFF.

The chain employs TRBV30 and TRBJ1-2; TRBD1 is a possible D gene (5 bases). Germline assignment: CDR1 GTSNPN and CDR2 SVGIG (reference sequence). The CDR3 covers 13 residues. V gave up 3 bases and J gave up 4 bases, with 12 bases separating them. The CDR3 nucleotides read TGTGCCTGGAGAAAGGCGGGGGGCTATGGCTACACCTTC. Translating gives CAWRKAGGYGYTF.

The chain carries TRBV18 and TRBJ1-2, with unresolved D. V was trimmed by 3 bases and J by 5 bases, leaving 22 bases between them. Germline V gene data show CDR1 as KGHSH and CDR2 as LQKENI. The length of the CDR3 is 17 residues. The DNA for the CDR3 is TGTGCCAGCTCACCTGCGCTTTTGAACAGCTTGAATTATGGCTACACCTTC. Translation gives CASSPALLNSLNYGYTF.